This T cell receptor beta chain appears in the sequencing data of a study of blood T cell repertoires in COVID-19. Study context: In each case, the material was cDNA or gDNA derived from T cells, B-cell-depleted T cells, or PBMCs.

Enrollees, about 18 to 90 years old, lived in some 24 US areas. Recovered Cohort 3 donors showed two negative PCRs, clearance, or symptom resolution. Authors' methods: Nucleated cell number was recorded as an estimate derived from reference gene primer amplification. Some clones are missing from TCRdb's copy, which holds only in-frame ones; the method was immunoSEQ multiplex PCR. D and trimming were read from the DNA, whereas the V and J calls and clone size are those reported in that table. The sample lists 150,000 to 200,000 clones, approximately 80% occurring once. CDR3 length: 13 amino acids. V shed 7 bases and J shed 0 bases, with 10 bases lying between them. In germline, CDR1 is SEHNR, CDR2 FQNEAQ (reference sequence).

This chain links TRBV7-9 with TRBJ2-7; the D gene is possibly TRBD1 (5 bases). The specimen sequenced was PBMCs or T cells enriched from blood (not recorded which). This sequence was found in a man aged 50 to 60 who had recovered from COVID-19. Here the CDR3 DNA reads TGTGCCAGCAACCCCGACAGCTCCTACGAGCAGTACTTC. As protein: CASNPDSSYEQYF.